This T cell receptor (beta chain) originates from a study of OX40 agonist ivuxolimab in advanced cancers. V shed 0 bases, J shed 6 bases, and the junction held 10 bases outside the gene matches. The CDR3 is 17 amino acids. Germline loops: CDR1 SGHRS, CDR2 YFSETQ. This table comes from immunoSEQ multiplex PCR, and its TCRdb copy is limited to in-frame clones, with some not included. The sample comprises tens of thousands of clones, 90% of which are singletons, and around 6% rests with the top ten. The V call is TRBV5-1, the J call TRBJ1-4; 8 bases map to TRBD1. Specimen: CD4+ or CD8+ T cells sorted from blood, collected in a trial of the OX40 agonist ivuxolimab. The sequence was collected from an adult with an advanced solid tumor such as melanoma, head and neck, liver or kidney cancer. The chain's CDR3 is CASSLGQGADYDEKLFF. The CDR3 DNA reads as TGCGCCAGCAGCTTGGGTCAGGGGGCCGATTACGATGAAAAACTGTTTTTT.